This TCR beta chain was observed in a study of Ad26.COV2.S vaccination and SARS-CoV-2 variants. As to treatment: over 15 received Ad26.COV2.S at low or high dose, single or two shots; about 5 received placebo; per-sample allocation not given. Material that was analyzed had been drawn on day 63 after the first vaccine or placebo injection. Study outcomes and limitations: There was a possibility that the TCR breadth and depth analyses underestimated total T cell responses.

TCRdb's copy holds only in-frame clones and misses some; the assay was immunoSEQ multiplex PCR. The sample consists of about 470,000 clones, about nine tenths of them appearing once. Points on this clone: Antigen specificity is unknown.

CDR1 SEHNR and CDR2 FQNEAQ come from the germline V gene (reference sequence). The CDR3 has 15 amino acids. V was shortened by 2 bases and J by 2 bases, with 10 bases between the two germline ends. The receptor comes from a person between 18 and 59 years old who received the Ad26.COV2.S COVID-19 vaccine or a placebo. The gene calls are TRBV7-9 and TRBJ2-1, with D unclear. The sequencing used peripheral blood, collected in a trial of Ad26.COV2.S vaccine versus placebo. CDR3 protein: CASSLSDNTYNEQFF. The CDR3 DNA reads as TGTGCCAGCAGCTTATCAGACAATACCTACAATGAGCAGTTCTTC.